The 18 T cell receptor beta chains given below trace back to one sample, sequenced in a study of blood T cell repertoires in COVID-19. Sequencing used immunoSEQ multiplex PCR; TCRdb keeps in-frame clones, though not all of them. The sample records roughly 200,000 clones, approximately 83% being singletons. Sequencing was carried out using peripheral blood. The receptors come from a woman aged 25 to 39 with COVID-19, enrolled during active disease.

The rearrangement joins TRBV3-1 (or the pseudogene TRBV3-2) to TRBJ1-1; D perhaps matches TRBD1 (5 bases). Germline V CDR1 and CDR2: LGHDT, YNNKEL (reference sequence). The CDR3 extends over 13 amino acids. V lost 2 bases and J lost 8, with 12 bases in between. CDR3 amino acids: CASSQYQGREAFF. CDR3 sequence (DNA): TGTGCCAGCAGCCAATACCAGGGAAGAGAAGCTTTCTTT.

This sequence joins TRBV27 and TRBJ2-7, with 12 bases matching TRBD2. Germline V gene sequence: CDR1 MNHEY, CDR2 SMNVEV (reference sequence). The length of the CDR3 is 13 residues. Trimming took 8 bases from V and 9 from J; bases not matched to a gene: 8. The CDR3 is CASRTSGILWQYF. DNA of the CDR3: TGTGCCAGCCGGACTAGCGGGATCTTGTGGCAGTACTTC.

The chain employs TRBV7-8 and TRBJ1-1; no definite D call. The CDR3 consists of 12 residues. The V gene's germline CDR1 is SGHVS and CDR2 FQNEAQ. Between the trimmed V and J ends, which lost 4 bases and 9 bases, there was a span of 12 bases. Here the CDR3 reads CASSSTSGKAFF. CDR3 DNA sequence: TGTGCCAGCAGCTCTACTTCGGGAAAAGCTTTCTTT.

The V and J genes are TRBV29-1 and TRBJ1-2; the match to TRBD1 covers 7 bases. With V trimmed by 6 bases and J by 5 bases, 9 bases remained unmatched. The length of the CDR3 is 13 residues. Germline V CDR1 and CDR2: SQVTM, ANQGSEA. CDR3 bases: TGCAGCGTCACCAAGGCAGGGGGTTATGGCTACACCTTC. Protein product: CSVTKAGGYGYTF.

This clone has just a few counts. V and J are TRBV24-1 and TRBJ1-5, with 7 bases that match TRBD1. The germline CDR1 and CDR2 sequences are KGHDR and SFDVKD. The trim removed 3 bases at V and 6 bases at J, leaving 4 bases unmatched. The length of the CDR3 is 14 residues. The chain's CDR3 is CATSDRGQGQPQHF. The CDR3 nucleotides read TGTGCCACCAGTGATAGGGGGCAGGGTCAGCCCCAGCATTTT.

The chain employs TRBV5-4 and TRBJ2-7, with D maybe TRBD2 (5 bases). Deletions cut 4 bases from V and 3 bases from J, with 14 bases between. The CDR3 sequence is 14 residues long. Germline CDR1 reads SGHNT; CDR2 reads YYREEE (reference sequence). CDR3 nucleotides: TGTGCCAGCAGCCCTGGACGGGGTAACTACGAGCAGTACTTC. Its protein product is CASSPGRGNYEQYF.

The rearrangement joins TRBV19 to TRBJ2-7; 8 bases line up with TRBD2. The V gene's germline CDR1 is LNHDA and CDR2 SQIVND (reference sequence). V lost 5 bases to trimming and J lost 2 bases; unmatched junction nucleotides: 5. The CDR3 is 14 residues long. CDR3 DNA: TGTGCCAGTAGTGCGGGACTAGAGACCTACGAGCAGTACTTC. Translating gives CASSAGLETYEQYF.

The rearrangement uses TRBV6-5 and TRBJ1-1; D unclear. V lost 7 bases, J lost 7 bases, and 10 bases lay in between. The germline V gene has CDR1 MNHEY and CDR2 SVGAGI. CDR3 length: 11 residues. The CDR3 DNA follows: TGTGCCAGCACCATGGGCCTTGAAGCTTTCTTT. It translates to CASTMGLEAFF.

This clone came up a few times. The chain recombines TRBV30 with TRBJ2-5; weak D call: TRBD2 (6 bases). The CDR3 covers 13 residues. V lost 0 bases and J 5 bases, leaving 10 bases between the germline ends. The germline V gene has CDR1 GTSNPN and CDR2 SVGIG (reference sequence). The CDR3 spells CAWSVRERETQYF. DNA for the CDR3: TGTGCCTGGAGTGTACGGGAGAGGGAGACCCAGTACTTC.

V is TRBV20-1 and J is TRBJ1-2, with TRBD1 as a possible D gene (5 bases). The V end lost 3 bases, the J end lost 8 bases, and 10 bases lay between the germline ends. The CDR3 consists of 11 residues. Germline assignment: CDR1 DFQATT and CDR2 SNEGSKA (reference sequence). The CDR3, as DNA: TGCAGTGCTAGCGGCGGGGACGGCTACACCTTC. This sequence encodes CSASGGDGYTF.

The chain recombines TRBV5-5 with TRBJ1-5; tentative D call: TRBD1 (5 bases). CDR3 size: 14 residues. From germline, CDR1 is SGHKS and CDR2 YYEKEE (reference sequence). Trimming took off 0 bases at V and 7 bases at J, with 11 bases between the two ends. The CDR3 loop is CASSLVGGYQPQHF. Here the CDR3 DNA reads TGTGCCAGCAGCTTGGTGGGGGGATACCAGCCCCAGCATTTT.

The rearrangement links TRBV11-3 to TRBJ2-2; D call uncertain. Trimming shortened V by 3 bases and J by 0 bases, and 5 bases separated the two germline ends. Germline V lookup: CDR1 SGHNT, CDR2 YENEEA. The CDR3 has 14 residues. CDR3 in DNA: TGTGCCAGCAGCTTCGACACGAACACCGGGGAGCTGTTTTTT. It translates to CASSFDTNTGELFF.

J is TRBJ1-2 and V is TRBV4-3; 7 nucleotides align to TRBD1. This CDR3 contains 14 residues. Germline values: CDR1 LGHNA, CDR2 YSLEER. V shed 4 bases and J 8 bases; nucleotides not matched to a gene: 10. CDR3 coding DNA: TGCGCCAGCAGCCGACAGGGCCAGGGTGGCGGCTACACCTTC. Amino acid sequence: CASSRQGQGGGYTF.

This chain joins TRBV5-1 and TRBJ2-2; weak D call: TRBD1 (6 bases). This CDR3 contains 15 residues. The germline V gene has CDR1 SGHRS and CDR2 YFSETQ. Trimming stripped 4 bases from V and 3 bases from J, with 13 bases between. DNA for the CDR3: TGCGCCAGCAGCCCCGCAGGGGCCGACACCGGGGAGCTGTTTTTT. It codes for CASSPAGADTGELFF. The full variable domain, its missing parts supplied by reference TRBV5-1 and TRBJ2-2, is KAGVTQTPRYLIKTRGQQVTLSCSPISGHRSVSWYQQTPGQGLQFLFEYFSETQRNKGNFPGRFSGRQFSNSRSEMNVSTLELGDSALYLCASSPAGADTGELFFGEGSRLTVL.

CDR3: CASSLDPQGANTEAFF. The CDR3 region has the DNA TGTGCCAGCAGCTTAGACCCACAGGGGGCGAACACTGAAGCTTTCTTT. This sequence joins TRBV13 and TRBJ1-1, with 9 nucleotides matching TRBD1. From germline, CDR1 is PRHDT and CDR2 FYEKMQ (reference sequence). This CDR3 is built from 16 residues. After removal of 1 base from V and 1 base from J, the junction contained 4 bases not matched to a gene.

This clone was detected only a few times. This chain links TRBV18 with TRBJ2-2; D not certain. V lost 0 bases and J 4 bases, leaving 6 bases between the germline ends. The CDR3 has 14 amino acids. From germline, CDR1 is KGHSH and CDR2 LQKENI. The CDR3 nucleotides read TGTGCCAGCTCACCACCGTCGGGCACCGGGGAGCTGTTTTTT. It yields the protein CASSPPSGTGELFF.

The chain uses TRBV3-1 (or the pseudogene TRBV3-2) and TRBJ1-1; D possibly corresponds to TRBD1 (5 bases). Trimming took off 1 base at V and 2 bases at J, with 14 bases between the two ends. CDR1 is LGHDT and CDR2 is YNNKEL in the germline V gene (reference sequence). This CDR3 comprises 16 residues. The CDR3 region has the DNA TGTGCCAGCAGCCAAGGGGCAGGGCGCGACAACACTGAAGCTTTCTTT. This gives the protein CASSQGAGRDNTEAFF.

The CDR3 spells CASRSGVDNSPLHF. CDR3 coding DNA: TGTGCCAGCAGATCAGGGGTTGACAATTCACCCCTCCACTTT. This chain links TRBV7-2 with TRBJ1-6; a weak D match, TRBD1 (6 bases). In germline, CDR1 is SGHTA, CDR2 FQGNSA. The CDR3 runs to 14 residues. Between the trimmed V and J ends, which lost 6 bases and 7 bases, there was a span of 13 bases.